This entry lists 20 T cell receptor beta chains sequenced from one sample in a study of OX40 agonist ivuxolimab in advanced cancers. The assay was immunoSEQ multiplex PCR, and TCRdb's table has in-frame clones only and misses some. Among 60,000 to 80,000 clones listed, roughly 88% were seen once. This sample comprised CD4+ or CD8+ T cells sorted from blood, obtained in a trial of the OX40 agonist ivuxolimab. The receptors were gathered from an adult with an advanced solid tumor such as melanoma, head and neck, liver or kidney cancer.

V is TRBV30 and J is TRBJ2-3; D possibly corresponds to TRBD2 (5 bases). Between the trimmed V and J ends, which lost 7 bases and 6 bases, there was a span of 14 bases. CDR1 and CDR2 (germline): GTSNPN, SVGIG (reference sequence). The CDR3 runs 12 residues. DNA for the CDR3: TGTGCCTTACAGAGGGTGGGGGATACGCAGTATTTT. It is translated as CALQRVGDTQYF.

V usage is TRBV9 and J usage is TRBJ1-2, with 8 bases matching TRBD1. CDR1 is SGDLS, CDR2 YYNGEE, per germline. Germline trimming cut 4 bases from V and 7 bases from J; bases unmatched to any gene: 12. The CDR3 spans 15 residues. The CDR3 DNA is TGTGCCAGCAGCATTCCCGGGTCAGGGGGCTCTGGCTACACCTTC. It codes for CASSIPGSGGSGYTF.

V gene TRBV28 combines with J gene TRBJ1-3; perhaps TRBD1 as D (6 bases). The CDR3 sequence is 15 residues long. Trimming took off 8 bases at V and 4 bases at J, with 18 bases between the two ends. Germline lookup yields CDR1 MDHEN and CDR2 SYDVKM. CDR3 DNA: TGTGCCAGCCTAGTCCGTACAGGGACCGGAAACACCATATATTTT. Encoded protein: CASLVRTGTGNTIYF.

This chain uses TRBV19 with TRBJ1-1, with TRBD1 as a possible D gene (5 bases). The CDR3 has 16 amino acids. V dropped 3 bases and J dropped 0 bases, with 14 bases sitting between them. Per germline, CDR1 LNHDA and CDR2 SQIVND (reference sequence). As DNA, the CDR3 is TGTGCCAGTAGTATGGGCAGGGCGAAAATGAACACTGAAGCTTTCTTT. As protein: CASSMGRAKMNTEAFF.

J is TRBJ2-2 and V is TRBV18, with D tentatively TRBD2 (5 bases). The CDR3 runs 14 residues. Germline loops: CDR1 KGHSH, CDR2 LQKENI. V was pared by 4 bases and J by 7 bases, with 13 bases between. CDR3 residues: CASSLRGTSGELFF. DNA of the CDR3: TGTGCCAGCTCACTACGGGGAACCAGCGGGGAGCTGTTTTTT.

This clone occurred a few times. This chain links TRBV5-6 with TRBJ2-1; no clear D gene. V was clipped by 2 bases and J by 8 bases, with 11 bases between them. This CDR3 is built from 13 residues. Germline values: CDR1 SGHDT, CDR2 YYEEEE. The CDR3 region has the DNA TGTGCCAGCAGCTTTACCAGTTTCGATGAGCAGTTCTTC. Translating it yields CASSFTSFDEQFF.

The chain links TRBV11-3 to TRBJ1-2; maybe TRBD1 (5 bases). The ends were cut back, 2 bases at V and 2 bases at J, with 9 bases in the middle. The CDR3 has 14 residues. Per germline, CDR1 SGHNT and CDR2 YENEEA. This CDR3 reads CASSLRDGNYGYTF. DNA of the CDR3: TGTGCCAGCAGCTTAAGGGACGGCAACTATGGCTACACCTTC.

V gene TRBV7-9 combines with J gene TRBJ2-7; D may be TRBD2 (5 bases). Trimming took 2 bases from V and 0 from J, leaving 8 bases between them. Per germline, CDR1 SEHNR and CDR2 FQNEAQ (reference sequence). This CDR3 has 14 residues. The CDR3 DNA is TGTGCCAGCAGCTTATACGAGGGCTCCTACGAGCAGTACTTC. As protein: CASSLYEGSYEQYF.

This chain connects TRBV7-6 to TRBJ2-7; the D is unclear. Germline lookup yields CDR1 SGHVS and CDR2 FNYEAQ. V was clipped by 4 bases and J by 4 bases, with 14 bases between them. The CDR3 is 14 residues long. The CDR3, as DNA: TGTGCCAGCAGCTATGGAACAGATCTATACGAGCAGTACTTC. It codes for CASSYGTDLYEQYF.

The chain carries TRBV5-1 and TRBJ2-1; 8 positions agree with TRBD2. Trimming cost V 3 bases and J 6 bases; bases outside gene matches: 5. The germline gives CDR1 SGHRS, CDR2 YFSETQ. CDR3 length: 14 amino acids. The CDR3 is CASSSLGLGNEQFF. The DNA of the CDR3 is TGCGCCAGCAGCTCCCTGGGACTAGGCAATGAGCAGTTCTTC.

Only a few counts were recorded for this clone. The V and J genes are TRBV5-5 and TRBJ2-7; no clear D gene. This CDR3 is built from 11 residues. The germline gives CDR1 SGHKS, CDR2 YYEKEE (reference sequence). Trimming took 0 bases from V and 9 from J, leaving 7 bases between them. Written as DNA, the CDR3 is TGTGCCAGCAGCTTGGTCGGTCGGCAGTACTTC. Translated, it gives CASSLVGRQYF.

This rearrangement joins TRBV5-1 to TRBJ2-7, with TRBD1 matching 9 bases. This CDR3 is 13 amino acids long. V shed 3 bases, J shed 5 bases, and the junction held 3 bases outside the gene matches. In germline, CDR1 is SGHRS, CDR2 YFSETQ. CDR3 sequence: CASSSDRGDEQYF. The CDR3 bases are TGCGCCAGCAGCTCGGACAGGGGCGACGAGCAGTACTTC.

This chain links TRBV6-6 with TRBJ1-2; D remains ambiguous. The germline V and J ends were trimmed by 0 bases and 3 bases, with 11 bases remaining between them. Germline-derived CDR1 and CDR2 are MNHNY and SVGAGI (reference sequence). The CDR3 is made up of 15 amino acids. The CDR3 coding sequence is TGTGCCAGCAGTTACTCCGGGCGAGCCGACTATGGCTACACCTTC. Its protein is CASSYSGRADYGYTF.

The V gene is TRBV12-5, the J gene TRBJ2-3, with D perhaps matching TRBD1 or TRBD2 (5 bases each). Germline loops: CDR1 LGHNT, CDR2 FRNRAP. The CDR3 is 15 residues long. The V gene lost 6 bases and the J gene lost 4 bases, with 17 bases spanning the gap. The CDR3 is CASGPPGGRADTQYF. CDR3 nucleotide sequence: TGTGCTAGTGGACCCCCTGGGGGAAGGGCAGATACGCAGTATTTT.

For the CDR3, the DNA is TGTGCCAGCAGCGCAATGACAGGGGATGGGCAAGAGACCCAGTACTTC. As protein: CASSAMTGDGQETQYF. This chain uses TRBV9 with TRBJ2-5; TRBD1 aligns across 8 bases. The length of the CDR3 is 16 residues. Germline lookup yields CDR1 SGDLS and CDR2 YYNGEE. Trimming removed 3 bases from V and 2 bases from J; junction bases left unmatched: 9.

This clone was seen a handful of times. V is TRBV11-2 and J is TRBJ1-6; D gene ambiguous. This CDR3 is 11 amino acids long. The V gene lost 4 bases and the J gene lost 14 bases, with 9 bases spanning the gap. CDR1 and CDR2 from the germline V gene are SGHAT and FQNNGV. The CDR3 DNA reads TGTGCCAGCAGCTGGGCTTACACCCTCCACTTT. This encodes CASSWAYTLHF.

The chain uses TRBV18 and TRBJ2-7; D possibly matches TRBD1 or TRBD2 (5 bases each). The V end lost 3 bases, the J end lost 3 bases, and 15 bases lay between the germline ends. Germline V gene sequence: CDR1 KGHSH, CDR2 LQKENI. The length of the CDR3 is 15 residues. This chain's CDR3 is CASSPGGRRSYEQYF. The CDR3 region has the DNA TGTGCCAGCTCACCTGGGGGTCGACGGAGCTACGAGCAGTACTTC.

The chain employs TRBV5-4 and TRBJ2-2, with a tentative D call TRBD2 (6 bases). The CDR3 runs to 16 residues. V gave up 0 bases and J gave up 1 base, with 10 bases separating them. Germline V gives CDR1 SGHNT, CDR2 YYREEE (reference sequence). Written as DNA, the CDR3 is TGTGCCAGCAGCTTGGTGGGGCGGGGGAACACCGGGGAGCTGTTTTTT. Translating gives CASSLVGRGNTGELFF.

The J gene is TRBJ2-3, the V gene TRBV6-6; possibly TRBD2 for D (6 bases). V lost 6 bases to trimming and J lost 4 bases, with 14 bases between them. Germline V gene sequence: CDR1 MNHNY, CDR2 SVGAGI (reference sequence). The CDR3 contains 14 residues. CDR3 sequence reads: CASSSEGQADTQYF. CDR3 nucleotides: TGTGCCAGCAGCTCGGAGGGGCAAGCAGATACGCAGTATTTT.

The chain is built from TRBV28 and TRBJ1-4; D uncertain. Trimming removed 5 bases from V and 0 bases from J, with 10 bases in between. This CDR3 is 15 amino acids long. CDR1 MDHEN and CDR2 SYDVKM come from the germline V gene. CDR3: CASSVLGSTNEKLFF. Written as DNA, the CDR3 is TGTGCCAGCAGTGTTTTGGGTTCAACTAATGAAAAACTGTTTTTT.